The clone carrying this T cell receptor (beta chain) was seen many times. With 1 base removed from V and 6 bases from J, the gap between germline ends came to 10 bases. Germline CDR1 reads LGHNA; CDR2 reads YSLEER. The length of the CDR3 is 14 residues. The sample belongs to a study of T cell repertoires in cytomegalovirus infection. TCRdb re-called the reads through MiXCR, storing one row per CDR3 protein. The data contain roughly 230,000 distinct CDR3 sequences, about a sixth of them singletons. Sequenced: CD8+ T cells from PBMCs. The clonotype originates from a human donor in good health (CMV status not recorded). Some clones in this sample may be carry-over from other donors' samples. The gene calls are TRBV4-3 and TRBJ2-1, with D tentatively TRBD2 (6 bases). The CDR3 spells CASSQVEGGNEQFF. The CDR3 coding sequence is TGCGCCAGCAGCCAAGTGGAGGGTGGCAATGAGCAGTTCTTC.